The 27 T cell receptor beta chains in this list originate from one sample, sequenced in a study of OX40 agonist ivuxolimab in advanced cancers. Libraries were prepared by immunoSEQ multiplex PCR; TCRdb keeps only in-frame clonotypes and omits some of them. This sample has tens of thousands of clones, with roughly 86% found just once. The source was CD4+ or CD8+ T cells sorted from blood, collected in a trial of the OX40 agonist ivuxolimab. All receptors come from an adult with an advanced solid tumor such as melanoma, head and neck, liver or kidney cancer.

This clone is a singleton in its sample. The V call is TRBV2, the J call TRBJ1-2; the D gene is possibly TRBD1 (5 bases). Germline V gene data show CDR1 as SNHLY and CDR2 as FYNNEI. The CDR3 sequence is 13 residues long. The V end lost 3 bases, the J end lost 8 bases, and 13 bases lay between the germline ends. The CDR3 here is CASSELPGQGYTF. The CDR3 bases are TGTGCCAGCAGTGAGTTGCCAGGGCAGGGCTACACCTTC.

Written as DNA, the CDR3 is TGTGCCAGTAGTTCTCAGGGCCAGGATAGCAATCAGCCCCAGCATTTT. Protein sequence: CASSSQGQDSNQPQHF. This chain joins TRBV19 and TRBJ1-5; TRBD1 is a possible D gene (5 bases). V lost 5 bases, J lost 0 bases, and 14 bases lay in between. The CDR3 covers 16 residues. Germline V gene lookup returns CDR1 LNHDA and CDR2 SQIVND (reference sequence).

The V gene is TRBV27, the J gene TRBJ1-2; the D gene is possibly TRBD1 (5 bases). Trimming stripped 2 bases from V and 6 bases from J, with 10 bases between. This CDR3 contains 13 residues. From germline, CDR1 is MNHEY and CDR2 SMNVEV (reference sequence). CDR3 coding DNA: TGTGCCAGCAGTTTAGGGGCAGTCGATGGCTACACCTTC. The encoded protein is CASSLGAVDGYTF.

CDR3 sequence (DNA): TGTGCCAGCAGTCCGACAGGATACACTGAAGCTTTCTTT. Protein product: CASSPTGYTEAFF. V is TRBV6-1 and J is TRBJ1-1; perhaps TRBD1 as D (6 bases). CDR1 and CDR2 from the germline V gene are MNHNS and SASEGT. This CDR3 region has 13 residues. V lost 5 bases and J 3 bases, leaving 10 bases between the germline ends.

The sample holds a few counts of this clone. The rearrangement uses TRBV19 and TRBJ2-1; TRBD2 is a possible D gene (5 bases). Trimming stripped 4 bases from V and 4 bases from J, with 11 bases between. Germline V lookup: CDR1 LNHDA, CDR2 SQIVND (reference sequence). This CDR3 is built from 14 residues. In DNA, the CDR3 is TGTGCCAGTAGTACGGTCGGGAAATACAATGAGCAGTTCTTC. This translates into CASSTVGKYNEQFF.

The rearrangement uses TRBV7-9 and TRBJ2-7; no reliable D call. V was cut by 5 bases and J by 7 bases, with 12 bases left in between. The germline V gene has CDR1 SEHNR and CDR2 FQNEAQ (reference sequence). The CDR3 extends over 12 amino acids. The CDR3 loop is CASSDQDTEQYF. The CDR3 DNA reads as TGTGCCAGCAGCGATCAGGATACGGAGCAGTACTTC.

This chain joins TRBV5-1 and TRBJ2-7; no clear D gene. CDR3 length: 14 amino acids. The V gene lost 3 bases and the J gene lost 0 bases, with 10 bases spanning the gap. Per the germline V gene, CDR1 is SGHRS and CDR2 is YFSETQ. The CDR3 spells CASSSSDSSYEQYF. CDR3 coding DNA: TGCGCCAGCAGCTCTAGTGATAGCTCCTACGAGCAGTACTTC. Drawing the rest from reference TRBV5-1 and TRBJ2-7, the complete variable domain is KAGVTQTPRYLIKTRGQQVTLSCSPISGHRSVSWYQQTPGQGLQFLFEYFSETQRNKGNFPGRFSGRQFSNSRSEMNVSTLELGDSALYLCASSSSDSSYEQYFGPGTRLTVT.

CDR3 in DNA: TGTGCCAGCAGCCACCAGGGCGCCCCAACCTACAATGAGCAGTTCTTC. The encoded protein is CASSHQGAPTYNEQFF. V gene TRBV14 combines with J gene TRBJ2-1; TRBD1 is a possible D gene (5 bases). The CDR3 extends over 16 amino acids. Germline CDR1 is SGHDN and CDR2 is FVKESK. V lost 3 bases and J lost 2, with 14 bases in between.

The gene calls are TRBV28 and TRBJ2-7; 8 positions agree with TRBD1. Germline V gene lookup returns CDR1 MDHEN and CDR2 SYDVKM. The CDR3 spans 14 residues. The J segment lost 6 bases and the V segment lost 2 bases, leaving 6 bases of the junction unmatched. The CDR3 here is CASSLGGQAVEQYF. CDR3 bases: TGTGCCAGCAGTTTAGGGGGACAGGCCGTCGAGCAGTACTTC.

In its sample, this clone was seen once. The rearrangement joins TRBV7-2 to TRBJ2-1, with 12 bases identical to TRBD2. This CDR3 region has 17 residues. CDR1 is SGHTA, CDR2 FQGNSA, per germline. V trimming: 5 bases; J trimming: 5 bases; junction bases outside the gene matches: 10. In DNA, the CDR3 is TGTGCCAGCAGCCCATCTAGCGGGGGGGTCTTCAACAATGAGCAGTTCTTC. It codes for CASSPSSGGVFNNEQFF.

With respect to this clone: At one boundary the junction diverges from the germline segment, which might be a read error. This CDR3 reads CASSLGQYTEAFF. The CDR3 DNA reads as TGTGCCAGCAGTTTAGGGCAGTACACTGAAGCTTTCTTT. The rearrangement links TRBV11-2 to TRBJ1-1; D gene uncertain. Germline V gene sequence: CDR1 SGHAT, CDR2 FQNNGV. The CDR3 length is 13 residues.

The chain employs TRBV11-3 and TRBJ2-1; perhaps TRBD2 as D (6 bases). Germline V gene lookup returns CDR1 SGHNT and CDR2 YENEEA. This CDR3 has 14 residues. The V gene lost 4 bases and the J gene lost 4 bases, with 11 bases spanning the gap. CDR3 loop: CASSSGLSYNEQFF. The CDR3 nucleotides read TGTGCCAGCAGCTCAGGACTATCTTACAATGAGCAGTTCTTC.

The V gene is TRBV6-5, the J gene TRBJ1-5; D perhaps matches TRBD1 (5 bases). V was shortened by 7 bases and J by 5 bases, with 15 bases between the two germline ends. The CDR3 totals 14 residues. Germline CDR1 is MNHEY and CDR2 is SVGAGI. CDR3 DNA sequence: TGTGCCAGCAATTTAAGGGACGGCGATCAGCCCCAGCATTTT. Encoded protein: CASNLRDGDQPQHF.

The J gene is TRBJ1-2, the V gene TRBV18, with 7 bases that match TRBD1. Germline V CDR1 and CDR2: KGHSH, LQKENI. The CDR3 loop spans 15 amino acids. The J segment lost 8 bases and the V segment lost 3 bases, leaving 12 bases of the junction unmatched. The CDR3 DNA follows: TGTGCCAGCTCACCCTCGCTTACAGGGGATTTCGGCTACACCTTC. This translates into CASSPSLTGDFGYTF.

This clone occurred a few times. V usage is TRBV5-1 and J usage is TRBJ2-7; the D call may be TRBD1 or TRBD2 (5 bases each). Looked up from germline, CDR1 is SGHRS and CDR2 is YFSETQ. Trimming removed 6 bases at V and 0 bases at J, with 13 bases between. The CDR3 is 14 residues long. CDR3 DNA: TGCGCCAGCACACCAGGTGGGGGCTCCTACGAGCAGTACTTC. Encoded protein: CASTPGGGSYEQYF. Using reference TRBV5-1 and TRBJ2-7 for the parts outside the CDR3, the full variable domain is KAGVTQTPRYLIKTRGQQVTLSCSPISGHRSVSWYQQTPGQGLQFLFEYFSETQRNKGNFPGRFSGRQFSNSRSEMNVSTLELGDSALYLCASTPGGGSYEQYFGPGTRLTVT.

The chain combines TRBV9 with TRBJ1-3, with D unclear. The V gene's germline CDR1 is SGDLS and CDR2 YYNGEE. Trimming shortened V by 1 base and J by 0 bases, and 8 bases separated the two germline ends. This CDR3 region has 15 residues. The CDR3 DNA reads TGTGCCAGCAGCGTAAGTGTAGTCTCTGGAAACACCATATATTTT. Translating it yields CASSVSVVSGNTIYF. Drawing the rest from reference TRBV9 and TRBJ1-3, the complete variable domain is DSGVTQTPKHLITATGQRVTLRCSPRSGDLSVYWYQQSLDQGLQFLIQYYNGEERAKGNILERFSAQQFPDLHSELNLSSLELGDSALYFCASSVSVVSGNTIYFGEGSWLTVV.

This clone was detected once. CDR3 nucleotides: TGTGCCACCTCCGGGCCCCAAGAGACCCAGTACTTC. It codes for CATSGPQETQYF. The chain recombines TRBV6-6 with TRBJ2-5, with D hard to call. Trimming left V 10 bases short and J 1 base short, with 10 bases between. The CDR3 is 12 residues long. The germline CDR1 and CDR2 sequences are MNHNY and SVGAGI (reference sequence).

This sequence joins TRBV7-9 and TRBJ1-5; unclear D gene. Per the germline V gene, CDR1 is SEHNR and CDR2 is FQNEAQ (reference sequence). The CDR3 has 15 amino acids. The germline V and J ends were trimmed by 1 base and 7 bases, with 14 bases remaining between them. CDR3 amino acids: CASSLEGGGSQPQHF. The CDR3 nucleotides read TGTGCCAGCAGCTTAGAGGGAGGAGGTAGCCAGCCCCAGCATTTT.

The V call is TRBV7-2, the J call TRBJ2-5, with TRBD1 as a possible D gene (5 bases). This CDR3 is built from 14 residues. The V end was cut by 0 bases, the J end by 6 bases, with 11 bases between. The V gene's germline CDR1 is SGHTA and CDR2 FQGNSA. CDR3 nucleotides: TGTGCCAGCAGCTTAGCAGGGCAGGGAAAGACCCAGTACTTC. It specifies CASSLAGQGKTQYF.

The V call is TRBV30, the J call TRBJ2-3; no clear D. Trimming pared 1 base from V and 11 bases from J, leaving 16 bases between. Per germline, CDR1 GTSNPN and CDR2 SVGIG (reference sequence). The length of the CDR3 is 13 residues. DNA for the CDR3: TGTGCCTGGAGTGAAGACTCCCGGATGGAGCAGTATTTT. Translating it yields CAWSEDSRMEQYF.

The chain employs TRBV11-1 and TRBJ2-7; TRBD1 aligns across 9 bases. The CDR3 is 14 residues long. V trimming: 6 bases; J trimming: 9 bases; junction bases outside the gene matches: 12. Germline loops: CDR1 SGHAT, CDR2 FQDESV (reference sequence). The CDR3, as DNA: TGTGCCAGCAGTTGGGGAACAGGGGGCTTTCGGCAGTACTTC. This translates into CASSWGTGGFRQYF.

The rearrangement uses TRBV7-9 and TRBJ2-7; TRBD1 is a possible D gene (6 bases). Germline V gene lookup returns CDR1 SEHNR and CDR2 FQNEAQ (reference sequence). CDR3 length: 14 amino acids. The V end lost 0 bases, the J end lost 3 bases, and 9 bases lay between the germline ends. Here the CDR3 DNA reads TGTGCCAGCAGCTTAGCTACAGGGATCTACGAGCAGTACTTC. This translates into CASSLATGIYEQYF. Variable domain in full (rest from reference TRBV7-9 and TRBJ2-7): DTGVSQNPRHKITKRGQNVTFRCDPISEHNRLYWYRQTLGQGPEFLTYFQNEAQLEKSRLLSDRFSAERPKGSFSTLEIQRTEQGDSAMYLCASSLATGIYEQYFGPGTRLTVT.

The V gene is TRBV4-3, the J gene TRBJ2-7; 11 bases map to TRBD1. The CDR3 loop spans 17 amino acids. With V trimmed by 0 bases and J by 3 bases, 7 bases remained unmatched. Germline V gene data show CDR1 as LGHNA and CDR2 as YSLEER. The CDR3 reads CASSQDGVGTGGYEQYF. The CDR3 coding sequence is TGCGCCAGCAGCCAAGATGGTGTGGGGACAGGGGGCTACGAGCAGTACTTC.

The chain employs TRBV6-4 and TRBJ2-3, with D perhaps matching TRBD1 (5 bases). Germline V gene lookup returns CDR1 MRHNA and CDR2 SNTAGT. The V end was cut by 3 bases, the J end by 6 bases, with 10 bases between. The CDR3 length is 13 residues. CDR3 loop: CASSEQQGDTQYF. The CDR3 DNA follows: TGTGCCAGCAGTGAACAGCAGGGCGATACGCAGTATTTT.

V is TRBV7-2 and J is TRBJ1-2; D is perhaps TRBD1 (6 bases). Germline CDR1 reads SGHTA; CDR2 reads FQGNSA. V shed 5 bases and J shed 2 bases, with 12 bases lying between them. CDR3 size: 14 residues. CDR3 nucleotides: TGTGCCAGCAGCACAGGGTTCCCGAACTATGGCTACACCTTC. It specifies CASSTGFPNYGYTF.

The CDR3 here is CASKWAGNYGYTF. The CDR3 DNA reads as TGTGCCAGCAAGTGGGCGGGAAACTATGGCTACACCTTC. The chain carries TRBV27 and TRBJ1-2; D gene ambiguous. This CDR3 is 13 amino acids long. Germline assignment: CDR1 MNHEY and CDR2 SMNVEV (reference sequence). V lost 7 bases and J lost 2, with 11 bases in between.

This sequence joins TRBV11-3 and TRBJ2-1; TRBD2 matches at 7 bases. The CDR3 length is 13 residues. Germline trimming cut 4 bases from V and 7 bases from J; bases unmatched to any gene: 4. Germline lookup yields CDR1 SGHNT and CDR2 YENEEA. The CDR3 protein is CASSSGLHNEQFF. The CDR3 nucleotides are TGTGCCAGCAGCTCGGGACTACATAATGAGCAGTTCTTC. Combining the CDR3 with reference TRBV11-3 and TRBJ2-1 gives the whole variable domain EAGVVQSPRYKIIEKKQPVAFWCNPISGHNTLYWYLQNLGQGPELLIRYENEEAVDDSQLPKDRFSAERLKGVDSTLKIQPAELGDSAVYLCASSSGLHNEQFFGPGTRLTVL.